This T cell receptor beta chain was identified during a study of early T cells in non-severe SARS-CoV-2 infection. Study-level information: RNA in bulk from unsorted whole blood was sequenced, and chains were unpaired.

This clonotype was picked up a small number of times. Antigen: not known. Unique molecular identifiers were added to individual cDNA molecules. From the 5' RACE reads, TCRdb called clonotypes with MiXCR, one entry per CDR3 protein. The sample has 40,000 to 65,000 distinct CDR3 sequences, 8% to 8.5% seen once; the top ten hold 9.4%. The CDR3 runs 12 residues. Trimming cost V 6 bases and J 8 bases, with 16 bases left between them. CDR1 and CDR2 (germline): DFQATT, SNEGSKA (reference sequence). Overall study results and limits: The study's VDJdb matching favored anti-spike CD8 responses and missed private and CD4 specificities.

The chain uses TRBV20-1 and TRBJ1-2; D gene ambiguous. The clonotype was recovered from an adult who was a healthcare worker with PCR-confirmed SARS-CoV-2 infection or an uninfected control (not recorded which). The sequencing sample was made of whole blood. The CDR3 DNA reads as TGCAGTGCAGAAATGCAGGTAGACGGCTACACCTTC. It translates to CSAEMQVDGYTF.